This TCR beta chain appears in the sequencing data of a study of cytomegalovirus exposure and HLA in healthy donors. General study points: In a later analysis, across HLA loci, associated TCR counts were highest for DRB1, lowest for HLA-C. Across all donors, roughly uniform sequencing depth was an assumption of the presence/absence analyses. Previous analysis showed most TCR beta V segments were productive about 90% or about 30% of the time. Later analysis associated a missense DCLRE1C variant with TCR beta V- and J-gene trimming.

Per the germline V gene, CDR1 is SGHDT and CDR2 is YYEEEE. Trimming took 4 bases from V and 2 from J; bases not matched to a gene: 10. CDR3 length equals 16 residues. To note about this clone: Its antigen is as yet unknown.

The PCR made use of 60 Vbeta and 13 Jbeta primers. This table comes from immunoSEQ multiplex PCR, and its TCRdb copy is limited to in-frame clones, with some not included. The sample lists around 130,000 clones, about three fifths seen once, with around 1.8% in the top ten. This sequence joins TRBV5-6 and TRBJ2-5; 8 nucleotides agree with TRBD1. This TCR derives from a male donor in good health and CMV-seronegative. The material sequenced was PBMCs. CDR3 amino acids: CASSLMTGDFQETQYF. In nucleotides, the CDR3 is TGTGCCAGCAGCCTTATGACAGGGGATTTTCAAGAGACCCAGTACTTC.